The clone carrying this T cell receptor (beta chain) appeared a single time. This CDR3 comprises 15 residues. Per germline, CDR1 SNHLY and CDR2 FYNNEI. Germline trimming cut 3 bases from V and 6 bases from J; bases unmatched to any gene: 11. The sample comes from a study of blood T cell repertoires in COVID-19. Sequencing used immunoSEQ multiplex PCR; TCRdb keeps in-frame clones, though not all of them. The sample includes about 200,000 clones, less than 85% of them seen just once. What was sequenced was PBMCs or T cells enriched from blood (not recorded which). J is TRBJ2-7 and V is TRBV2; 7 bases match TRBD1. The sequence came from a man aged 40-50 years who had recovered from COVID-19. The CDR3 protein is CASSDPWGQSPEQYF. The CDR3 region has the DNA TGTGCCAGCAGTGACCCATGGGGACAGTCCCCCGAGCAGTACTTC.